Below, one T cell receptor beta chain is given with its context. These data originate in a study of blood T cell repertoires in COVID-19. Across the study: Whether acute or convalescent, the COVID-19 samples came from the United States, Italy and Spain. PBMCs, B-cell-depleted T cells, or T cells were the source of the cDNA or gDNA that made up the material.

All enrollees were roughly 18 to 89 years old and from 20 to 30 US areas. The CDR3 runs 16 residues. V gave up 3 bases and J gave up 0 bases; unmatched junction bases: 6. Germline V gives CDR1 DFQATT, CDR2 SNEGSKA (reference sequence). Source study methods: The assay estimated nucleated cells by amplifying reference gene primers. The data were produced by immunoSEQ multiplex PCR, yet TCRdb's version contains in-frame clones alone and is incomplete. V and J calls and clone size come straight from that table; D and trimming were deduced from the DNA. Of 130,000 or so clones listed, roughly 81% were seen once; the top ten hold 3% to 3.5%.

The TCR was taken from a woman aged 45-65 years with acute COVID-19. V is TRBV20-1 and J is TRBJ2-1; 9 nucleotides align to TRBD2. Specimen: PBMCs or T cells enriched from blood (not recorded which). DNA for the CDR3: TGCAGTGCTAGTGGTGGCGGGAGGGCCTCCTACAATGAGCAGTTCTTC. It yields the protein CSASGGGRASYNEQFF.